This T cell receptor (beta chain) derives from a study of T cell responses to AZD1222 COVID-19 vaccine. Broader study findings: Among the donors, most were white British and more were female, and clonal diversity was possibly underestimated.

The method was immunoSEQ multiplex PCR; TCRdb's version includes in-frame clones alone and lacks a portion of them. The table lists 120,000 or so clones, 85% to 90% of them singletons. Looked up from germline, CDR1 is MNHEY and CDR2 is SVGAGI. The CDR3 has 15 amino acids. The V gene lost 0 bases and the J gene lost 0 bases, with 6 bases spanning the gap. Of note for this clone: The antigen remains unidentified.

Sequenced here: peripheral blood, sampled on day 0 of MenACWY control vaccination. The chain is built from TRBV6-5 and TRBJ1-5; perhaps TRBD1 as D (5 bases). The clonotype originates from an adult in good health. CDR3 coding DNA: TGTGCCAGCAGTTACTCAAGGGGTAGCAATCAGCCCCAGCATTTT. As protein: CASSYSRGSNQPQHF.